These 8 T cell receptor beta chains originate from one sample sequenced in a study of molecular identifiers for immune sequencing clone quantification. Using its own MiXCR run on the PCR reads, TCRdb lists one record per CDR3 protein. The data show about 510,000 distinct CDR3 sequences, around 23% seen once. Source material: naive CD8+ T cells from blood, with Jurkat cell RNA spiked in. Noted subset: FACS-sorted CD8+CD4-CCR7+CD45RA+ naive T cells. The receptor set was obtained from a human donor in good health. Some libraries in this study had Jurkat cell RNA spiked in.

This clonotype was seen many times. In DNA, the CDR3 is TGTGCCAGCAGCTTTCCGGGGTACGAGCAGTACTTC. Protein: CASSFPGYEQYF. V is TRBV28 and J is TRBJ2-7; D possibly corresponds to TRBD2 (5 bases). V was trimmed by 6 bases and J by 4 bases, leaving 10 bases between them. This CDR3 has 12 residues. CDR1 is MDHEN and CDR2 is SYDVKM in the germline V gene.

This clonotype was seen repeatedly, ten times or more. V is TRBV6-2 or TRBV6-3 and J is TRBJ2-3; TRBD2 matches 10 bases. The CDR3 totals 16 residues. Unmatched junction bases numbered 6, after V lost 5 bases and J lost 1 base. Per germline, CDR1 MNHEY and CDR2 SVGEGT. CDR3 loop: CASSPLAGLRTDTQYF. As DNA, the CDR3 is TGTGCCAGCAGTCCACTAGCGGGACTCCGCACAGATACGCAGTATTTT.

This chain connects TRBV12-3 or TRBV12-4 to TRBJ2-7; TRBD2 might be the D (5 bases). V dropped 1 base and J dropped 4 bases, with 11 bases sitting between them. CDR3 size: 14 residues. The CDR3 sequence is CASSLGGYIYEQYF. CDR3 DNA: TGTGCCAGCAGTTTAGGCGGGTACATTTACGAGCAGTACTTC.

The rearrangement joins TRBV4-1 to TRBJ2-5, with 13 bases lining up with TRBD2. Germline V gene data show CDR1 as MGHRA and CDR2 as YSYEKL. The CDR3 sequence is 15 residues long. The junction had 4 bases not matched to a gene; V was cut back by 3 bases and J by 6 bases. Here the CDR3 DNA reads TGCGCCAGCAGCCAGACTAGCGGGGGGTTACAGACCCAGTACTTC. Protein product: CASSQTSGGLQTQYF.

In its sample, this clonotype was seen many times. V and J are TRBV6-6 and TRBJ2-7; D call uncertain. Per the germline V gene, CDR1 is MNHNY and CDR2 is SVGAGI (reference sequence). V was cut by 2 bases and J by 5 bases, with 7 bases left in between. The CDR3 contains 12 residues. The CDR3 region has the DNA TGTGCCAGCAGTTACGATTGGGACGAGCAGTACTTC. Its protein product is CASSYDWDEQYF.

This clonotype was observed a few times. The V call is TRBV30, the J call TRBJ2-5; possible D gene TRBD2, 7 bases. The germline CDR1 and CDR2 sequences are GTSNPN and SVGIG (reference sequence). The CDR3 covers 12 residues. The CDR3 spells CAWRGPQETQYF. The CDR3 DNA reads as TGTGCGTGGCGGGGGCCCCAAGAGACCCAGTACTTC. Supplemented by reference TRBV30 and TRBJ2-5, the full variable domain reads SQTIHQWPATLVQPVGSPLSLECTVEGTSNPNLYWYRQAAGRGLQLLFYSVGIGQISSEVPQNLSASRPQDRQFILSSKKLLLSDSGFYLCAWRGPQETQYFGPGTRLLVL.

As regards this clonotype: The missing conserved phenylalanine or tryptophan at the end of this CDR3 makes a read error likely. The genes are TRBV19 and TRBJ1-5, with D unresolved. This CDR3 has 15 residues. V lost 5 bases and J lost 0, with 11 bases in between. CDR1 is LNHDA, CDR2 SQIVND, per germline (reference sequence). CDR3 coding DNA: TGTGCCAGTAGTGACGGCCCTTATAGCAATCAGCCCCAGCATCTT. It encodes CASSDGPYSNQPQHL.

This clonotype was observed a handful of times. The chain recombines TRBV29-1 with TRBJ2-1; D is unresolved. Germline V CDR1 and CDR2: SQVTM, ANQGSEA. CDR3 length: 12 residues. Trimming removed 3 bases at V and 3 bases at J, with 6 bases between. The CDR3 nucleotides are TGCAGCGTTGAGGGTCACTACAATGAGCAGTTCTTC. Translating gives CSVEGHYNEQFF.